Following are 29 T cell receptor beta chains from one sample sequenced in a study of CD8 T cells in Susac syndrome (dated by TCRdb to the late 2010s). Library generation was performed with the immunoSEQ multiplex PCR assay. RNA was extracted with the RNeasy kit and 0.5 to 1 ug was reverse transcribed using random hexamers. In TCRdb, the public reads were trimmed at Q25 with fastp and aligned with MiXCR, with productive beta chains retained. Each record represents a unique CDR3 protein, reported with the most common genes and DNA among its rows. Recorded for this sample are about 180,000 distinct CDR3 sequences; under 95% of them occurred a single time. The top ten clonotypes cover 0.12% of the sample. The sample consisted of CD4+ T cells from PBMCs. The receptors stem from a human donor with Susac syndrome.

This sequence joins TRBV30 and TRBJ2-1; 8 nucleotides agree with TRBD2. V shed 2 bases, J shed 16 bases, and the junction held 7 bases outside the gene matches. Germline CDR1 and CDR2: GTSNPN and SVGIG (reference sequence). The CDR3 has 11 residues. This CDR3 is CAWSLRGGPFF. In DNA, the CDR3 is TGTGCCTGGAGTCTCCGGGGGGGCCCTTTCTTC.

V usage is TRBV7-3 and J usage is TRBJ2-2; D is ambiguous. CDR3 length: 13 amino acids. Looked up from germline, CDR1 is SGHTA and CDR2 is FQGTGA. The V and J ends lost 3 bases and 3 bases respectively, with 5 bases between them. The CDR3 is CASSFDYTGELFF. The CDR3, as DNA: TGTGCCAGCAGCTTCGATTACACCGGGGAGCTGTTTTTT.

The chain couples TRBV9 to TRBJ1-2, with TRBD1 matching over 7 bases. Germline V lookup: CDR1 SGDLS, CDR2 YYNGEE. Trimming at V came to 0 bases and at J to 4 bases, leaving 12 bases not matched to a gene. The CDR3 extends over 17 amino acids. CDR3: CASSVAFEGAYGYGYTF. CDR3 DNA: TGTGCCAGCAGCGTAGCTTTTGAGGGGGCGTATGGCTATGGCTACACCTTC.

V and J are TRBV29-1 and TRBJ2-2; D is possibly TRBD1 (6 bases). Germline CDR1 and CDR2: SQVTM and ANQGSEA. V shed 7 bases and J shed 2 bases, with 11 bases lying between them. The CDR3 has 13 amino acids. The CDR3 protein is CSARDTNTGELFF. DNA for the CDR3: TGCAGCGCCCGGGACACCAACACCGGGGAGCTGTTTTTT.

This rearrangement joins TRBV3-1 to TRBJ2-7, with unresolved D. The germline V gene encodes CDR1 LGHDT and CDR2 YNNKEL (reference sequence). The V end was cut by 0 bases, the J end by 6 bases, with 15 bases between. The CDR3 covers 15 residues. CDR3 sequence: CASSQDTDPSREQYF. Written as DNA, the CDR3 is TGTGCCAGCAGCCAAGATACCGACCCGTCCCGCGAGCAGTACTTC.

V usage is TRBV25-1 and J usage is TRBJ2-2; TRBD1 might be the D (6 bases). CDR1 is MGHDK, CDR2 SYGVNS, per germline. The CDR3 is 13 residues long. Between the trimmed V and J ends, which lost 5 bases and 8 bases, there was a span of 12 bases. The CDR3 DNA reads as TGTGCCAGCAGTAGAGGGGGAGCTGGGGAGCTGTTTTTT. Translating it yields CASSRGGAGELFF. The variable domain in full, with the rest retrieved from reference TRBV25-1 and TRBJ2-2, is EADIYQTPRYLVIGTGKKITLECSQTMGHDKMYWYQQDPGMELHLIHYSYGVNSTEKGDLSSESTVSRIRTEHFPLTLESARPSHTSQYLCASSRGGAGELFFGEGSRLTVL.

The chain combines TRBV28 with TRBJ2-4; D is possibly TRBD1 (6 bases). Trimming shortened V by 8 bases and J by 15 bases, and 20 bases separated the two germline ends. The CDR3 is made up of 12 amino acids. Germline CDR1 is MDHEN and CDR2 is SYDVKM. The CDR3 loop is CASCVYTGSRYF. CDR3 nucleotide sequence: TGTGCCAGCTGCGTATACACAGGGAGTCGGTACTTC.

The V gene is TRBV12-3 or TRBV12-4, the J gene TRBJ2-7, with 7 bases matching TRBD2. The V segment lost 2 bases and the J segment 2 bases; nucleotides outside the gene matches: 6. This CDR3 is 15 amino acids long. CDR3: CASSLFAGETYEQYF. The CDR3 DNA is TGTGCCAGCAGTTTATTCGCGGGAGAAACCTACGAGCAGTACTTC.

This chain links TRBV12-2 with TRBJ1-1; the table calls TRBD1, which could not be checked here. TRBV12-2 is reported as a pseudogene. The CDR3 is made up of 15 amino acids. The CDR3 spells CASRLSDRGGTEAFF. In DNA form, the CDR3 reads TGTGCAAGTCGCTTAAGCGACAGGGGTGGAACTGAAGCTTTCTTT.

This chain uses TRBV3-1 with TRBJ2-7, with D possibly matching TRBD2 (5 bases). The CDR3 covers 17 residues. Trimming cost V 1 base and J 0 bases, with 16 bases left between them. Germline-derived CDR1 and CDR2 are LGHDT and YNNKEL (reference sequence). In nucleotides, the CDR3 is TGTGCCAGCAGCCAAGGAGAGACGGGATATAGCTCCTACGAGCAGTACTTC. Residues: CASSQGETGYSSYEQYF.

The table lists this clonotype with a few counts. This chain connects TRBV9 to TRBJ2-7; D may be TRBD1 (6 bases). Germline values: CDR1 SGDLS, CDR2 YYNGEE. The CDR3 length is 12 residues. Trimming removed 4 bases from V and 7 bases from J, with 12 bases in between. Here the CDR3 DNA reads TGTGCCAGCAGCTCGAACAGGGATGAGCAGTACTTC. Translating it yields CASSSNRDEQYF.

The DNA of the CDR3 is TGTGCCAGCAGCTTAAACAGGGCTCATGAGACCCAGTACTTC. It yields the protein CASSLNRAHETQYF. The rearrangement joins TRBV7-9 to TRBJ2-5, with D maybe TRBD1 (6 bases). Germline V gene sequence: CDR1 SEHNR, CDR2 FQNEAQ (reference sequence). Trimming took 2 bases from V and 5 from J, leaving 12 bases between them. This CDR3 is 14 amino acids long.

This chain joins TRBV9 and TRBJ2-1; D is unresolved. Per germline, CDR1 SGDLS and CDR2 YYNGEE. CDR3 length: 15 amino acids. V gave up 0 bases and J gave up 5 bases, with 12 bases separating them. The CDR3, as DNA: TGTGCCAGCAGCGTAGGAGCCAACGGCCACAATGAGCAGTTCTTC. Amino acids: CASSVGANGHNEQFF.

This rearrangement joins TRBV20-1 to TRBJ2-4; D perhaps matches TRBD1 (6 bases). Germline V gene data show CDR1 as DFQATT and CDR2 as SNEGSKA (reference sequence). V lost 5 bases, J lost 0 bases, and 17 bases lay in between. There are 16 residues in the CDR3. The CDR3 DNA follows: TGCAGTGCTTATACCGGGACACCGATAGCCAAAAACATTCAGTACTTC. Its protein product is CSAYTGTPIAKNIQYF.

The CDR3 protein is CASSPSVREQYF. The CDR3 bases are TGTGCCAGCTCACCATCTGTCCGCGAGCAGTACTTC. This sequence joins TRBV18 and TRBJ2-7; D is unclear. The CDR3 loop spans 12 amino acids. V was shortened by 2 bases and J by 6 bases, with 8 bases between the two germline ends. Germline CDR1 KGHSH, CDR2 LQKENI.

V gene TRBV20-1 combines with J gene TRBJ2-3; D perhaps matches TRBD2 (7 bases). CDR1 and CDR2 (germline): DFQATT, SNEGSKA (reference sequence). The ends were cut back, 0 bases at V and 2 bases at J, with 12 bases in the middle. There are 15 residues in the CDR3. CDR3 in amino acids: CSARDGGGATDTQYF. CDR3 coding DNA: TGCAGTGCTAGAGATGGTGGGGGGGCCACAGATACGCAGTATTTT.

The chain couples TRBV12-3 or TRBV12-4 to TRBJ2-4; D is possibly TRBD1 (6 bases). Trimming took off 5 bases at V and 3 bases at J, with 23 bases between the two ends. The CDR3 is 18 residues long. Here the CDR3 DNA reads TGTGCCAGCAGTCCAGCCGACCCAAGCGAGGGGGTCAAAAACATTCAGTACTTC. This translates into CASSPADPSEGVKNIQYF.

The count of this clonotype is one. The chain combines TRBV4-1 with TRBJ2-1; D is perhaps TRBD1 or TRBD2 (5 bases each). Germline loops: CDR1 MGHRA, CDR2 YSYEKL. Trimming shortened V by 1 base and J by 2 bases, and 15 bases separated the two germline ends. The CDR3 totals 17 residues. The CDR3 DNA follows: TGCGCCAGCAGCCAAGGAGGCCGCCGAGGGGCCTACAATGAGCAGTTCTTC. This codes for CASSQGGRRGAYNEQFF.

The V and J genes are TRBV2 and TRBJ2-7, with 9 bases that match TRBD1. CDR3 length: 12 residues. With 7 bases clipped from V and 7 bases from J, the junction kept 5 bases outside the gene matches. CDR1 SNHLY and CDR2 FYNNEI come from the germline V gene. CDR3 DNA sequence: TGTGCCAGCAAGGACAGGGGCGGTGAGCAGTACTTC. Residues: CASKDRGGEQYF.

This chain connects TRBV19 to TRBJ2-7, with D unresolved. Germline V lookup: CDR1 LNHDA, CDR2 SQIVND (reference sequence). The CDR3 runs to 13 residues. Trimming removed 6 bases from V and 4 bases from J, with 13 bases in between. The CDR3 loop reads CASSTQRRYEQYF. As DNA, the CDR3 is TGTGCCAGTAGCACCCAGCGTCGTTACGAGCAGTACTTC.

V is TRBV5-1 and J is TRBJ2-5, with D uncertain. Germline V CDR1 and CDR2: SGHRS, YFSETQ. CDR3 length: 14 residues. Trimming stripped 4 bases from V and 5 bases from J, with 15 bases between. As DNA, the CDR3 is TGCGCCAGCAGCCCGGGCCCGGTCGGGGAGACCCAGTACTTC. It codes for CASSPGPVGETQYF.

The V gene is TRBV20-1, the J gene TRBJ1-2; 8 bases map to TRBD1. The trim removed 6 bases at V and 4 bases at J, leaving 7 bases unmatched. The CDR3 has 13 amino acids. Looked up from germline, CDR1 is DFQATT and CDR2 is SNEGSKA (reference sequence). CDR3 DNA sequence: TGCAGTGCCACCGCCGGACAGGGCTATGGCTACACCTTC. It yields the protein CSATAGQGYGYTF.

The chain has TRBV12-3 or TRBV12-4 and TRBJ1-2; no firm D call. Trimming removed 4 bases from V and 4 bases from J, with 10 bases in between. This CDR3 region has 13 residues. CDR3 region: CASSSSESYGYTF. The CDR3 coding sequence is TGTGCCAGCAGTTCCTCAGAATCCTATGGCTACACCTTC.

The CDR3 DNA reads as TGTGCCAGCAGAGACCGCCAGGGCTACGAGCAGTACTTC. Amino acids: CASRDRQGYEQYF. The chain joins TRBV6-6 to TRBJ2-7; weak D call: TRBD1 (5 bases). Germline-derived CDR1 and CDR2 are MNHNY and SVGAGI (reference sequence). The V and J ends lost 6 bases and 3 bases respectively, with 12 bases between them. CDR3 length: 13 residues.

The chain recombines TRBV5-1 with TRBJ1-1, with D unclear. CDR1 and CDR2 (germline): SGHRS, YFSETQ. Trimming removed 0 bases at V and 0 bases at J, with 6 bases between. CDR3 length equals 14 residues. CDR3 loop: CASSLDKMNTEAFF. As DNA, the CDR3 is TGCGCCAGCAGCTTGGACAAAATGAACACTGAAGCTTTCTTT.

The rearrangement uses TRBV15 and TRBJ1-1; D is uncertain. The germline V and J ends were trimmed by 3 bases and 5 bases, with 19 bases remaining between them. CDR3 length: 16 amino acids. Germline V gene lookup returns CDR1 LNHNV and CDR2 YYDKDF (reference sequence). In nucleotides, the CDR3 is TGTGCCACCAGCAGGATAGGAGGCGATTTGGGGACTGAAGCTTTCTTT. Its translation: CATSRIGGDLGTEAFF.

This clonotype was detected once. The rearrangement links TRBV6-1 to TRBJ2-2; D is perhaps TRBD2 (7 bases). In germline, CDR1 is MNHNS, CDR2 SASEGT. V was shortened by 6 bases and J by 6 bases, with 17 bases between the two germline ends. The CDR3 has 15 residues. For the CDR3, the DNA is TGTGCCAGCAGGTCCCTAGGGGGGGAATCCGGGGAGCTGTTTTTT. This translates into CASRSLGGESGELFF.

This clonotype was picked up one time. The chain has TRBV15 and TRBJ2-2; TRBD1 matches 7 bases. The CDR3 runs 17 residues. Germline V CDR1 and CDR2: LNHNV, YYDKDF (reference sequence). The trim removed 6 bases at V and 3 bases at J, leaving 13 bases unmatched. DNA for the CDR3: TGTGCCACCAGTACCCGAACAGGGGTGCGGGACACCGGGGAGCTGTTTTTT. The encoded protein is CATSTRTGVRDTGELFF.

The chain employs TRBV2 and TRBJ1-5; a weak D match, TRBD1 (5 bases). Between the trimmed V and J ends, which lost 2 bases and 5 bases, there was a span of 7 bases. From germline, CDR1 is SNHLY and CDR2 FYNNEI. The CDR3 is 13 amino acids. The CDR3 coding sequence is TGTGCCAGCAGTGAACTGGGGGATCAGCCCCAGCATTTT. Amino acid sequence: CASSELGDQPQHF.